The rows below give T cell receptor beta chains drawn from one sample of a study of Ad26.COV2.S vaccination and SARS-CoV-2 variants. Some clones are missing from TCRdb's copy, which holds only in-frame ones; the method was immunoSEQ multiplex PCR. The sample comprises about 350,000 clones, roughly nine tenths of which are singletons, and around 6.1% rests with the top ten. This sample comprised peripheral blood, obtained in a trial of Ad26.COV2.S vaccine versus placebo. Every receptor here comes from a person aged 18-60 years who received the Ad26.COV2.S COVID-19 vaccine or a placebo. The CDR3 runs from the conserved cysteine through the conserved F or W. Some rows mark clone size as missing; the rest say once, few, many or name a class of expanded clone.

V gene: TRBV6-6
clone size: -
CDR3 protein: CASSKETYEQYF

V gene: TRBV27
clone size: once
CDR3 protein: CASSLSGKRGKLFF

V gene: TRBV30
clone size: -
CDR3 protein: CAWSSRPGELFF

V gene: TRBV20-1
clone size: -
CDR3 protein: CSARRADTQYF

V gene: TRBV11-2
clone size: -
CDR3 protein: CASSLGQGKTSGKLYEQYF

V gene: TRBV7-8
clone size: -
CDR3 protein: CASSPLRDLLGDGYTF

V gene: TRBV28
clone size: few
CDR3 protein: CASSFGGRGSRQPQHF

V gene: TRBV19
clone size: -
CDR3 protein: CAGGTGNYGYTF

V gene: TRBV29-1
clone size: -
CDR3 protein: CSVEILAGGSWNEQFF

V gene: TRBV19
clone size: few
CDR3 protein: CASRTLGTGGDEQYF

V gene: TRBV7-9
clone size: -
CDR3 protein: CASSPLGTAQSGNTIYF

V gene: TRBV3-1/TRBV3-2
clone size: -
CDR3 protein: CASSSDDRATEAFF

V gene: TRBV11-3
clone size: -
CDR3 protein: CASSFSGSPGNEQFF

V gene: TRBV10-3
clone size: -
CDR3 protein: CAIKGGLTYTEAFF